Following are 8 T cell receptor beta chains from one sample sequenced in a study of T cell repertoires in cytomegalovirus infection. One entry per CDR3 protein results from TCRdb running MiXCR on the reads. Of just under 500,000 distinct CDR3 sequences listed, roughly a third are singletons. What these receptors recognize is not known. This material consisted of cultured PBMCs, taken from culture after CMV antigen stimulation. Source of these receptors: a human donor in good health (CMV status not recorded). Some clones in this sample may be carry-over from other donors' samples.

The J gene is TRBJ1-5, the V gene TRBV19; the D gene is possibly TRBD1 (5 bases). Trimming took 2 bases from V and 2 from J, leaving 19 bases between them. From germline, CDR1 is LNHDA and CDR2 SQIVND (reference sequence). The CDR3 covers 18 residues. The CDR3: CASSILGIGGGRNQPQHF. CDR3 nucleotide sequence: TGTGCCAGTAGTATACTAGGGATTGGGGGTGGACGCAATCAGCCCCAGCATTTT. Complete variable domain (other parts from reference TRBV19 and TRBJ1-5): DGGITQSPKYLFRKEGQNVTLSCEQNLNHDAMYWYRQDPGQGLRLIYYSQIVNDFQKGDIAEGYSVSREKKESFPLTVTSAQKNPTAFYLCASSILGIGGGRNQPQHFGDGTRLSIL.

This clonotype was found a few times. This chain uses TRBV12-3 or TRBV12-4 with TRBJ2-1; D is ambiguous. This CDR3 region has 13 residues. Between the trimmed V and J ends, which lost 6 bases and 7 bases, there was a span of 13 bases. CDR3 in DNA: TGTGCCAGCAGCAATACCCCAGCAAATGAGCAGTTCTTC. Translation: CASSNTPANEQFF.

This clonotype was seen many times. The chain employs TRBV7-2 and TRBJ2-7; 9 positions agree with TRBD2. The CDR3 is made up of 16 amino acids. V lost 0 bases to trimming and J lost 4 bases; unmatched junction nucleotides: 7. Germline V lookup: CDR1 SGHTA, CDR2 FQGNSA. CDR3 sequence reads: CASSLANVAGGYEQYF. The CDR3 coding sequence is TGTGCCAGCAGCTTAGCGAACGTCGCGGGAGGGTACGAGCAGTACTTC.

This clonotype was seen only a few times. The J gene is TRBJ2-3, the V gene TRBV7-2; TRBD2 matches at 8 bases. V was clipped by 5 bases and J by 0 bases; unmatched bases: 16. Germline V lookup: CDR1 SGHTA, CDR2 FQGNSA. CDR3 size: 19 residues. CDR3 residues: CASSATSQREFSSTDTQYF. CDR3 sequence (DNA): TGTGCCAGCAGCGCTACTTCTCAGCGGGAGTTCTCTAGCACAGATACGCAGTATTTT.

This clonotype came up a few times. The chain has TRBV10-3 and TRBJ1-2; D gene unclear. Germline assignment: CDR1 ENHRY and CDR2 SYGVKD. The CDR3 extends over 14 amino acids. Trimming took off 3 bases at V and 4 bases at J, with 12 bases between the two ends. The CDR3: CAISEIPVGYGYTF. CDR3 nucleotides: TGTGCCATCAGTGAAATCCCGGTCGGCTATGGCTACACCTTC.

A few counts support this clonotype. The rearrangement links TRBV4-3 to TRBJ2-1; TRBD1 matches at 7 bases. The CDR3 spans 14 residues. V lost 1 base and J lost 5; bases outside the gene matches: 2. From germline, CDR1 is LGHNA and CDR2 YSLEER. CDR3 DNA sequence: TGCGCCAGCAGCCAAGGGGGGACAGACAATGAGCAGTTCTTC. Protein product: CASSQGGTDNEQFF.

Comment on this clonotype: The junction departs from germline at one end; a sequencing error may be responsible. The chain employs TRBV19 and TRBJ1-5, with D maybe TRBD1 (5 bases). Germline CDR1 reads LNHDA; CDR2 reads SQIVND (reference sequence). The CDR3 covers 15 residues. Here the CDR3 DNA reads TGTGTCAGTAGCCGGTCGGGGGGGGGTAATCAGCCCCAGCATTTT. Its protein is CVSSRSGGGNQPQHF.

This CDR3 reads CSAPRGIGEQYF. CDR3 coding DNA: TGCAGTGCTCCTAGAGGGATCGGGGAGCAGTACTTC. V is TRBV20-1 and J is TRBJ2-7; D might be TRBD2 (5 bases). The CDR3 contains 12 residues. V gave up 5 bases and J gave up 7 bases, with 15 bases separating them. Germline V gives CDR1 DFQATT, CDR2 SNEGSKA (reference sequence).